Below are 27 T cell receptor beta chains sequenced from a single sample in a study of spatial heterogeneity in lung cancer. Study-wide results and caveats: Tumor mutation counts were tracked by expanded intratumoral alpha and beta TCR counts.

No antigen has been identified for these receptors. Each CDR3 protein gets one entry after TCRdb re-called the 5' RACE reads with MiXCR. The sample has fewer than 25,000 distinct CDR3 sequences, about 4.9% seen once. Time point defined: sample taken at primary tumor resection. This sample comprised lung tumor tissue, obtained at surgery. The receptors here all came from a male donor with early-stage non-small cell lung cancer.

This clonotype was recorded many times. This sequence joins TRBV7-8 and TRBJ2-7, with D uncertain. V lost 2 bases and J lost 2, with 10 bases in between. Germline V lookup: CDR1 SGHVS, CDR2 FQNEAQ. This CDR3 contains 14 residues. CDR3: CASSLLVRPYEQYF. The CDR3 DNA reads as TGTGCCAGCAGCTTACTTGTCAGGCCCTACGAGCAGTACTTC.

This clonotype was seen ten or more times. CDR3 nucleotide sequence: TGTGCCAGCAGCTTTGGACTAGCGGGATCAGATACGCAGTATTTT. Encoded protein: CASSFGLAGSDTQYF. This rearrangement joins TRBV5-5 to TRBJ2-3, with 12 bases lining up with TRBD2. The CDR3 extends over 15 amino acids. Germline V gene sequence: CDR1 SGHKS, CDR2 YYEKEE (reference sequence). After removal of 2 bases from V and 4 bases from J, the junction contained 2 bases not matched to a gene.

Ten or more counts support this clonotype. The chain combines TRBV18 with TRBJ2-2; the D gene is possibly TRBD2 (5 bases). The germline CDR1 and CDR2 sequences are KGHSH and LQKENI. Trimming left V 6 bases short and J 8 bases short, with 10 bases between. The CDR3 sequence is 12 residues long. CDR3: CASSRDTGELFF. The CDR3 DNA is TGTGCCAGCTCCCGGGATACAGGGGAGCTGTTTTTT.

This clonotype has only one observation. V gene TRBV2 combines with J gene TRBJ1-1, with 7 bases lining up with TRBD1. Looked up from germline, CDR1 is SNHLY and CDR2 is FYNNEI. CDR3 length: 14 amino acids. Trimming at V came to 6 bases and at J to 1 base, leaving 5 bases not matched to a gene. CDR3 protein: CASSEGQPNTEAFF. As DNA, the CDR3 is TGTGCCAGCAGCGAGGGACAGCCGAACACTGAAGCTTTCTTT.

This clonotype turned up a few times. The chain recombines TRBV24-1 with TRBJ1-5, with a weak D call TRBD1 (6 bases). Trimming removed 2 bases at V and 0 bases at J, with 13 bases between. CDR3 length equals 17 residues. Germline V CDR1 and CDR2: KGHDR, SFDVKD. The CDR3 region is CATSDSGVGLSNQPQHF. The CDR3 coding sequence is TGTGCCACCAGTGATTCAGGGGTGGGACTTAGCAATCAGCCCCAGCATTTT.

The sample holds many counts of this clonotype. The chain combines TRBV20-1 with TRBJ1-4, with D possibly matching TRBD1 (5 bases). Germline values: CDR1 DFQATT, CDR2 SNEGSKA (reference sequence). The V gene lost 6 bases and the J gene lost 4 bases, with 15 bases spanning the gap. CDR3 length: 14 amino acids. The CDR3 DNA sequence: TGCAGTGCACCTAGACAGCGGAGTAATGAAAAACTGTTTTTT. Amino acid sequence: CSAPRQRSNEKLFF.

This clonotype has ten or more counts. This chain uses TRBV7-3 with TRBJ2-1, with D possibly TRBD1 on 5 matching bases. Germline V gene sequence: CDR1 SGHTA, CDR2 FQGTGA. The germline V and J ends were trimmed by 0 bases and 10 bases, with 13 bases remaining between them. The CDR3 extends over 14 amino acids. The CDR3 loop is CASSLTQGNGEQFF. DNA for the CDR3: TGTGCCAGCAGCTTAACCCAGGGTAACGGAGAGCAGTTCTTC.

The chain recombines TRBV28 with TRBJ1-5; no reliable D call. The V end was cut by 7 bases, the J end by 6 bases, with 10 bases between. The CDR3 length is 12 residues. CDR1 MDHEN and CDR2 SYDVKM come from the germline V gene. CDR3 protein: CASNPGSQPQHF. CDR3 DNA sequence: TGTGCCAGCAACCCGGGGAGTCAGCCCCAGCATTTT.

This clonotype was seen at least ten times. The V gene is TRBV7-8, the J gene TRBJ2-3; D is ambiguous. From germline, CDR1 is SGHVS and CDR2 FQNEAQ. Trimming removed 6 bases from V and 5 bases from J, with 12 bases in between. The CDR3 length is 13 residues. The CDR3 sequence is CASSSHPLDTQYF. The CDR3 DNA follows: TGTGCCAGCAGTAGTCACCCCCTAGATACGCAGTATTTT.

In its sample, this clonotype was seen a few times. CDR3 nucleotide sequence: TGTGCCAGCAGTCGAGGGGGACAGGGTAACGGTGAGCAGTTCTTC. It yields the protein CASSRGGQGNGEQFF. The rearrangement links TRBV9 to TRBJ2-1; 9 positions agree with TRBD1. V was clipped by 5 bases and J by 9 bases; unmatched bases: 12. Germline CDR1 SGDLS, CDR2 YYNGEE. This CDR3 has 15 residues.

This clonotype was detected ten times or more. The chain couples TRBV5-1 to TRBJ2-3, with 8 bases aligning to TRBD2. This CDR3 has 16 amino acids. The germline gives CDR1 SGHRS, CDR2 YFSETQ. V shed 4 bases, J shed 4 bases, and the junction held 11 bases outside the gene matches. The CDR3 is CASSPKAGGHPDTQYF. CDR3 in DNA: TGCGCCAGCAGCCCGAAGGCGGGAGGTCACCCAGATACGCAGTATTTT.

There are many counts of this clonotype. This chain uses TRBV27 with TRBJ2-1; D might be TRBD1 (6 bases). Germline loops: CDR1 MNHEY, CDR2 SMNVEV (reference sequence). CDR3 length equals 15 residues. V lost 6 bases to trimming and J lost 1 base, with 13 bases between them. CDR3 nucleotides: TGTGCCAGCAGCTCTTCTGGACAGTCCTACAATGAGCAGTTCTTC. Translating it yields CASSSSGQSYNEQFF.

The DNA for the CDR3 is TGTGCCAGCAGCCAAATGACAGGCCAAGAGACCCAGTACTTC. This translates into CASSQMTGQETQYF. The chain has TRBV3-1 and TRBJ2-5, with D maybe TRBD1 (6 bases). Trimming took off 2 bases at V and 1 base at J, with 8 bases between the two ends. The CDR3 has 14 amino acids. Germline CDR1 is LGHDT and CDR2 is YNNKEL (reference sequence).

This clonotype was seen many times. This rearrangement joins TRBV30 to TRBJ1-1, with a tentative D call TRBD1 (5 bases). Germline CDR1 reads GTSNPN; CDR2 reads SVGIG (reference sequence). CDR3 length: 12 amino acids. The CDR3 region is CACGGVFTEAFF. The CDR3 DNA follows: TGTGCTTGTGGGGGGGTCTTCACTGAAGCTTTCTTT.

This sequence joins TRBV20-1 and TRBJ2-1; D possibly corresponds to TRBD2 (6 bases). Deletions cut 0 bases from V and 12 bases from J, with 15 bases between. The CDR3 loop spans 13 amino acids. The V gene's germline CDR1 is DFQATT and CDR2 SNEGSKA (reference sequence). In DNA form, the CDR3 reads TGCAGTGCTAGAGATAGGACTACCCCACGGCAGTTCTTC. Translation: CSARDRTTPRQFF.

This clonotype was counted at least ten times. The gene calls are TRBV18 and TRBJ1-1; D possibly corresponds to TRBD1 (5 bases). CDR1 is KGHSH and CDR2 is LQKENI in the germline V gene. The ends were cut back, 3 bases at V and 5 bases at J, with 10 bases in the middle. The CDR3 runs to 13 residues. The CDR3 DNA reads TGTGCCAGCTCACCGGGGGAACGGACTGAAGCTTTCTTT. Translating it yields CASSPGERTEAFF.

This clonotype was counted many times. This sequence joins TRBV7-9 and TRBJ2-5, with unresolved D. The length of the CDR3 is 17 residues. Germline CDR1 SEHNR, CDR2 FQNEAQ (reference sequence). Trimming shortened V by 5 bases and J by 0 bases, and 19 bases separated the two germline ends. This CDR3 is CASSGFSLGRNQETQYF. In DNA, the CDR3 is TGTGCCAGCAGCGGGTTCTCCCTGGGAAGGAACCAAGAGACCCAGTACTTC.

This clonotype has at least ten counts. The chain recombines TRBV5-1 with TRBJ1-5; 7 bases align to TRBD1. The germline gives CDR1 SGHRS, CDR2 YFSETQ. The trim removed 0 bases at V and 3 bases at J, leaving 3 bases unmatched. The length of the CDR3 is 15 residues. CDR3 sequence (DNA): TGCGCCAGCAGCTTGGGGGACAGCCACAATCAGCCCCAGCATTTT. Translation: CASSLGDSHNQPQHF. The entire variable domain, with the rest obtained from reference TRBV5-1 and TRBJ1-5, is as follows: KAGVTQTPRYLIKTRGQQVTLSCSPISGHRSVSWYQQTPGQGLQFLFEYFSETQRNKGNFPGRFSGRQFSNSRSEMNVSTLELGDSALYLCASSLGDSHNQPQHFGDGTRLSIL.

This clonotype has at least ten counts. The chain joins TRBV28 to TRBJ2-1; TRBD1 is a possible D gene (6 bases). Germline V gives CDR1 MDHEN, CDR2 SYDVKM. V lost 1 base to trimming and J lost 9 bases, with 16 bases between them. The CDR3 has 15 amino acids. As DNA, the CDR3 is TGTGCCAGCAGTTTATACCGACAGGATCAAGGTGAGCAGTTCTTC. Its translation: CASSLYRQDQGEQFF.

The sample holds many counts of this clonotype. CDR3 DNA sequence: TGTGCCAGCAGGGGCCCGGCAGATGAGCAGTTCTTC. Residues: CASRGPADEQFF. The rearrangement uses TRBV2 and TRBJ2-1, with D unresolved. CDR3 size: 12 residues. Trimming pared 6 bases from V and 8 bases from J, leaving 11 bases between. Germline lookup yields CDR1 SNHLY and CDR2 FYNNEI.

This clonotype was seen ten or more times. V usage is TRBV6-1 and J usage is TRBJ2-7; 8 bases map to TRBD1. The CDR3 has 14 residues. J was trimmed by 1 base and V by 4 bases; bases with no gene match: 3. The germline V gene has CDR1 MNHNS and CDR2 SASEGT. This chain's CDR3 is CASSAYRGSYEQYF. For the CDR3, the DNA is TGTGCCAGCAGTGCCTACAGGGGGTCCTACGAGCAGTACTTC.

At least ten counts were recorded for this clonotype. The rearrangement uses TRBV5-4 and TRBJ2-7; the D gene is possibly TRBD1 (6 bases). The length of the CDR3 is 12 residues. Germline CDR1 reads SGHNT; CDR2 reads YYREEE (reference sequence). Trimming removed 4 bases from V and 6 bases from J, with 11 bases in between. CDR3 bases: TGTGCCAGCAGCAACGGACAGACCGAGCAGTACTTC. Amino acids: CASSNGQTEQYF. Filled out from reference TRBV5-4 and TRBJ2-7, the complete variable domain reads ETGVTQSPTHLIKTRGQQVTLRCSSQSGHNTVSWYQQALGQGPQFIFQYYREEENGRGNFPPRFSGLQFPNYSSELNVNALELDDSALYLCASSNGQTEQYFGPGTRLTVT.

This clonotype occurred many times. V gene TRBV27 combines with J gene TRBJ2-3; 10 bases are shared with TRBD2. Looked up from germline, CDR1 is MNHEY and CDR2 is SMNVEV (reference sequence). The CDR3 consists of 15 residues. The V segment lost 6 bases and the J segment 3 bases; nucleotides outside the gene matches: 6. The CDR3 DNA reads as TGTGCCAGCAGCCACACTAGCGGGGAAACAGATACGCAGTATTTT. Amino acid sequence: CASSHTSGETDTQYF.

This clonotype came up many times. CDR3 DNA: TGCAGTGCTCCTACCAGGGGGCCCAGTCAGCCCCAGCATTTT. Translated: CSAPTRGPSQPQHF. The chain is built from TRBV20-1 and TRBJ1-5, with 8 bases matching TRBD1. Unmatched junction bases numbered 9, after V lost 5 bases and J lost 6 bases. Germline lookup yields CDR1 DFQATT and CDR2 SNEGSKA (reference sequence). The CDR3 has 14 residues.

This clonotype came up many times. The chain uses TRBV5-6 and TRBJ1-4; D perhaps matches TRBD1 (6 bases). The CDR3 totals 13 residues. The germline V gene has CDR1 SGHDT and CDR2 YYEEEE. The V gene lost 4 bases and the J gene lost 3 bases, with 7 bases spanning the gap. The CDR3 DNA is TGTGCCAGCAGCCGGGGGCCTAATGAAAAACTGTTTTTT. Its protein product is CASSRGPNEKLFF.

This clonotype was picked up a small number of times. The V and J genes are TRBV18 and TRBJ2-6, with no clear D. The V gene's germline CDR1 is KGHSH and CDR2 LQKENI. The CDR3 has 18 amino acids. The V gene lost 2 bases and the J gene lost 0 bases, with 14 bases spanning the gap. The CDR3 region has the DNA TGTGCCAGCTCACCAGTAAAGGATCCCCGCTCTGGGGCCAACGTCCTGACTTTC. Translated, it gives CASSPVKDPRSGANVLTF.

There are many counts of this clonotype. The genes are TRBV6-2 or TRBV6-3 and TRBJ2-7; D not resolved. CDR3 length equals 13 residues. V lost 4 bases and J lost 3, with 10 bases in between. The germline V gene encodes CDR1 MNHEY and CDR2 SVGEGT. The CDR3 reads CASSWIGLYEQYF. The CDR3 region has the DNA TGTGCCAGCAGTTGGATCGGCCTCTACGAGCAGTACTTC.